These 12 T cell receptor beta chains originate from one sample sequenced in a study of blood T cell repertoires in COVID-19 (dated by TCRdb to about 2020). The library was prepared using the immunoSEQ multiplex PCR assay. TCRdb provides this immuneACCESS table in a form limited to in-frame rearrangements. Some clones are lacking; in checked studies, under half of them reflect an unresolved V gene, and why the rest are absent is not known. This sample holds 250,000 or so clones; approximately 78% were observed only once. The top ten hold around 3.3% of the sample. Sample: peripheral blood. All receptors come from a woman aged 18-29 years with acute or convalescent COVID-19.

The chain links TRBV7-8 to TRBJ2-7; the match to TRBD2 covers 8 bases. The CDR3 is made up of 17 amino acids. The V and J ends lost 5 bases and 1 base, in that order; junction bases with no gene match: 13. Germline CDR1 and CDR2: SGHVS and FQNEAQ. This CDR3 reads CASSRFSSGRRSYEQYF. CDR3 DNA: TGTGCCAGCAGCCGTTTCTCAAGCGGGAGACGGTCCTACGAGCAGTACTTC.

This chain uses TRBV19 with TRBJ1-4; TRBD1 might be the D (6 bases). CDR3 length: 14 amino acids. V lost 5 bases and J lost 0, with 7 bases in between. From germline, CDR1 is LNHDA and CDR2 SQIVND (reference sequence). The CDR3 is CASSWTATNEKLFF. For the CDR3, the DNA is TGTGCCAGTAGTTGGACAGCAACTAATGAAAAACTGTTTTTT.

V and J are TRBV6-1 and TRBJ2-2, with D perhaps matching TRBD2 (6 bases). Germline loops: CDR1 MNHNS, CDR2 SASEGT. The CDR3 covers 16 residues. V was cut by 2 bases and J by 4 bases, with 14 bases left in between. This CDR3 reads CASSEMVADSTGELFF. The DNA of the CDR3 is TGTGCCAGCAGTGAAATGGTAGCGGACTCCACCGGGGAGCTGTTTTTT.

The genes are TRBV27 and TRBJ2-7; 10 nucleotides agree with TRBD2. CDR3 length: 15 amino acids. Germline CDR1 is MNHEY and CDR2 is SMNVEV (reference sequence). With 3 bases clipped from V and 1 base from J, the junction kept 3 bases outside the gene matches. CDR3: CASSFIAGGSYEQYF. CDR3 DNA: TGTGCCAGCAGTTTCATAGCGGGAGGTTCCTACGAGCAGTACTTC.

This chain joins TRBV27 and TRBJ2-7; 9 nucleotides match TRBD1. There are 17 residues in the CDR3. V lost 3 bases to trimming and J lost 3 bases; unmatched junction nucleotides: 12. Germline V CDR1 and CDR2: MNHEY, SMNVEV (reference sequence). CDR3 protein: CASSLTGTGLSHYEQYF. The CDR3 DNA sequence: TGTGCCAGCAGTTTGACCGGGACAGGGCTTTCTCACTACGAGCAGTACTTC.

J is TRBJ2-7 and V is TRBV3-1 (or the pseudogene TRBV3-2); maybe TRBD1 (6 bases). This CDR3 comprises 16 residues. V was shortened by 2 bases and J by 2 bases, with 16 bases between the two germline ends. Germline CDR1 LGHDT, CDR2 YNNKEL (reference sequence). The CDR3 DNA is TGTGCCAGCAGCCAATACGGGACAATTAAGACCTACGAGCAGTACTTC. Its translation is CASSQYGTIKTYEQYF.

This clone was observed a single time. The CDR3 nucleotides read TGCGCCAGCAGCCAGGAGACAGGGACTGGAAACACCATATATTTT. This gives the protein CASSQETGTGNTIYF. This chain uses TRBV4-1 with TRBJ1-3; 7 bases align to TRBD1. Germline trimming cut 3 bases from V and 2 bases from J; bases unmatched to any gene: 4. Germline loops: CDR1 MGHRA, CDR2 YSYEKL. CDR3 length: 15 residues.

The rearrangement links TRBV3-1 (or the pseudogene TRBV3-2) to TRBJ2-1, with 10 nucleotides matching TRBD1. The V and J ends lost 3 bases and 1 base, in that order; junction bases with no gene match: 6. CDR3 length: 17 residues. Germline V gene data show CDR1 as LGHDT and CDR2 as YNNKEL (reference sequence). In nucleotides, the CDR3 is TGTGCCAGCAGCCAGGGAACGGGACAGGGGTCCTACAATGAGCAGTTCTTC. As protein: CASSQGTGQGSYNEQFF.

The J gene is TRBJ2-4, the V gene TRBV6-5; 7 nucleotides match TRBD1. The V segment lost 6 bases and the J segment 9 bases; nucleotides outside the gene matches: 11. The CDR3 spans 14 residues. Per germline, CDR1 MNHEY and CDR2 SVGAGI. CDR3 bases: TGTGCCAGCAGCCTGGGACAGCAGTTGGGCATTCAGTACTTC. This encodes CASSLGQQLGIQYF.

The chain recombines TRBV6-5 with TRBJ2-7; D ambiguous. The CDR3 spans 13 residues. Deletions cut 2 bases from V and 3 bases from J, with 8 bases between. The germline V gene has CDR1 MNHEY and CDR2 SVGAGI. The CDR3 DNA is TGTGCCAGCAGTTACAGCCCGCGCTACGAGCAGTACTTC. It yields the protein CASSYSPRYEQYF.

This clone was observed a few times. In the same sample, other DNA sequences code for this CDR3. This chain joins TRBV4-3 and TRBJ2-7; D is possibly TRBD1 (5 bases). The germline gives CDR1 LGHNA, CDR2 YSLEER. V lost 4 bases, J lost 4 bases, and 11 bases lay in between. The CDR3 is 13 residues long. CDR3 residues: CASSRTQGYEQYF. CDR3 DNA: TGCGCCAGCAGCCGGACCCAGGGATACGAGCAGTACTTC.

The V call is TRBV6-5, the J call TRBJ2-1, with D perhaps matching TRBD1 (6 bases). The CDR3 sequence is 12 residues long. The V end was cut by 7 bases, the J end by 8 bases, with 12 bases between. Germline V gene data show CDR1 as MNHEY and CDR2 as SVGAGI. The CDR3 loop reads CASTSQGYEQFF. The CDR3 region has the DNA TGTGCCAGCACCTCCCAGGGGTATGAGCAGTTCTTC.